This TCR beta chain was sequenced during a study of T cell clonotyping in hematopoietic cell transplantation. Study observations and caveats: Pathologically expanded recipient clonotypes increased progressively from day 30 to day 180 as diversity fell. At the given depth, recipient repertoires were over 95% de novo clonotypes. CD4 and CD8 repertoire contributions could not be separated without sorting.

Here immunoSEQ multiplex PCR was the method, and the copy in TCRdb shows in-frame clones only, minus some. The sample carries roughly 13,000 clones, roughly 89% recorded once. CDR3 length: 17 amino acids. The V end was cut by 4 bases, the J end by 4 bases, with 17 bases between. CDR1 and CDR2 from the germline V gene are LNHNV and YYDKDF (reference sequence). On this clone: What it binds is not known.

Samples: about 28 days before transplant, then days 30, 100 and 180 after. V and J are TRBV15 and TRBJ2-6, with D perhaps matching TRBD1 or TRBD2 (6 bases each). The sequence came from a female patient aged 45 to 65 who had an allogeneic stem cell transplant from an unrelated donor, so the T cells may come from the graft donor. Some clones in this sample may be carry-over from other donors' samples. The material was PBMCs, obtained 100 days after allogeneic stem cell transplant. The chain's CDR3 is CATSKEGRGRGANVLTF. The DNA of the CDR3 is TGTGCCACCAGCAAAGAAGGCCGGGGGCGAGGGGCCAACGTCCTGACTTTC.